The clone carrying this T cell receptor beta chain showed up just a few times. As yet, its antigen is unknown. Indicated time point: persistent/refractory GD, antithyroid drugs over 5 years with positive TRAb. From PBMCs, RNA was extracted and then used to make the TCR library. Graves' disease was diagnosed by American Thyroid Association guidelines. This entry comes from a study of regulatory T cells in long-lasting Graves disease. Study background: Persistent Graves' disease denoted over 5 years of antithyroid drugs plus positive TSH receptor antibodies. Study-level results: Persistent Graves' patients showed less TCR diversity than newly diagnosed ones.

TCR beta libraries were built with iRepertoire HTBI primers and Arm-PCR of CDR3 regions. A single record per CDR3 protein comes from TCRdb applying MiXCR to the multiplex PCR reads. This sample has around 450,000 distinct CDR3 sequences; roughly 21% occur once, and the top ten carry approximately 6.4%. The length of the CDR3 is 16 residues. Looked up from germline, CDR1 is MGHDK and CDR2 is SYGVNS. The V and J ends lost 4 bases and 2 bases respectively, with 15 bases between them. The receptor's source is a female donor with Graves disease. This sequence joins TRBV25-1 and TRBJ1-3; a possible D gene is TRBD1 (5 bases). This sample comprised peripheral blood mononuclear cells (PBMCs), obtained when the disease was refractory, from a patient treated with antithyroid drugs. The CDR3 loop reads CASSGFTGQPGNTIYF. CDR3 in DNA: TGTGCCAGCAGTGGTTTTACCGGACAACCTGGAAACACCATATATTTT. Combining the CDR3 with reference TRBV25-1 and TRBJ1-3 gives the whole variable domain EADIYQTPRYLVIGTGKKITLECSQTMGHDKMYWYQQDPGMELHLIHYSYGVNSTEKGDLSSESTVSRIRTEHFPLTLESARPSHTSQYLCASSGFTGQPGNTIYFGEGSWLTVV.